This entry describes one T cell receptor (beta chain). Its antigen is as yet unknown. This CDR3 spans 14 amino acids. From germline, CDR1 is LNHDA and CDR2 SQIVND (reference sequence). The V and J ends lost 5 bases and 0 bases, in that order; junction bases with no gene match: 3. Per the authors' pipeline: Junction-only immunoSEQ data arrived without quality scores, meaning filtering differed. The repertoire was sequenced with immunoSEQ multiplex PCR; TCRdb's copy has only in-frame clones and lacks some. That table supplies the V and J calls and clone size; D and trimming were determined from the DNA. This table holds some 2,500,000 clones, 85% to 95% found once. The sample comes from a study of shared clonotypes between healthy human individuals. Study overall: Donors had three CD4 naive, three CD4 memory, two CD8 naive and one CD8 memory plate apiece. Whole-study findings and limits: The small donor group covered limited genetic and exposure diversity.

The receptor was isolated from a man between 18 and 35 years old in good health. Some clones in this sample may be carry-over from other donors' samples. Sample: naive CD4+ T cells from PBMCs. Noted subset: CD45RA+ positively selected. This sequence joins TRBV19 and TRBJ2-7; TRBD1 aligns across 8 bases. As DNA, the CDR3 is TGTGCCAGTAGTGTGGACAGGGCCTCCTACGAGCAGTACTTC. Translation gives CASSVDRASYEQYF.